Presented here are 21 T cell receptor beta chains from one specimen sequenced in a study of shared clonotypes between healthy human individuals (dated by TCRdb to the early 2020s). Libraries were constructed by the immunoSEQ multiplex PCR assay. TCRdb provides this immuneACCESS table in a form limited to in-frame rearrangements. Some clones are lacking; in checked studies, under half of them reflect an unresolved V gene, and why the rest are absent is not known. Here the sample has about 1.5 million clones; approximately 98% occur a single time. Jointly, the top ten make up 0.4% to 0.55% of the sample. The specimen sequenced was naive CD4+ T cells sorted from blood. This sample's cell subset or site label indicates: CD45RA+ positively selected. These receptors came from a man between 25 and 39 years old in good health.

The chain recombines TRBV18 with TRBJ1-2; D might be TRBD1 (6 bases). The V end was cut by 5 bases, the J end by 1 base, with 14 bases between. The length of the CDR3 is 15 residues. Germline V CDR1 and CDR2: KGHSH, LQKENI. The CDR3 DNA reads TGTGCCAGCTCATCCTCGGGGGCGAATAACTATGGCTACACCTTC. Amino acid sequence: CASSSSGANNYGYTF.

The chain links TRBV27 to TRBJ2-7, with 8 bases that match TRBD2. CDR1 is MNHEY and CDR2 is SMNVEV in the germline V gene (reference sequence). V lost 3 bases to trimming and J lost 6 bases; unmatched junction nucleotides: 13. The length of the CDR3 is 16 residues. CDR3 loop: CASSFSSGRGPGEQYF. The DNA of the CDR3 is TGTGCCAGCAGTTTCTCCAGCGGGAGAGGCCCTGGCGAGCAGTACTTC.

The chain couples TRBV7-9 to TRBJ2-1, with 10 nucleotides matching TRBD2. CDR1 is SEHNR and CDR2 is FQNEAQ in the germline V gene (reference sequence). V dropped 1 base and J dropped 12; count of bases not matched to a gene: 9. The CDR3 sequence is 15 residues long. CDR3 coding DNA: TGTGCCAGCAGCTTAGAGCTAGCGGGAGAAGGTTCGCAGTTCTTC. Translated, it gives CASSLELAGEGSQFF.

The chain joins TRBV4-1 to TRBJ1-5; TRBD1 agrees at 7 bases. The CDR3 extends over 20 amino acids. Germline lookup yields CDR1 MGHRA and CDR2 YSYEKL. The V segment lost 2 bases and the J segment 1 base; nucleotides outside the gene matches: 17. Here the CDR3 reads CASSQWDSKLPYFSNQPQHF. For the CDR3, the DNA is TGCGCCAGCAGCCAATGGGACAGTAAACTTCCTTACTTCAGCAATCAGCCCCAGCATTTT.

With respect to this clone: The junction departs from germline at one end; a sequencing error may be responsible. The gene calls are TRBV7-7 and TRBJ2-5; no clear D. CDR1 SSHAT and CDR2 FNYEAQ come from the germline V gene (reference sequence). The CDR3 is made up of 14 amino acids. The CDR3 nucleotides are TGTGCTAGCAGCTTTTCAGGATATGAAGAGACCCAGTACTTC. Protein: CASSFSGYEETQYF. Combining the CDR3 with reference TRBV7-7 and TRBJ2-5 gives the whole variable domain GAGVSQSPRYKVTKRGQDVTLRCDPISSHATLYWYQQALGQGPEFLTYFNYEAQPDKSGLPSDRFSAERPEGSISTLTIQRTEQRDSAMYRCASSFSGYEETQYFGPGTRLLVL.

The V and J genes are TRBV11-2 and TRBJ2-7; a possible D gene is TRBD1 (7 bases). V gave up 7 bases and J gave up 0 bases, with 19 bases separating them. CDR3 size: 16 residues. Germline V gives CDR1 SGHAT, CDR2 FQNNGV. Here the CDR3 DNA reads TGTGCCAGCACCTTGGAGGGGACAGCCCTCTCCTACGAGCAGTACTTC. Its translation is CASTLEGTALSYEQYF.

This clone showed up just once. The chain recombines TRBV7-2 with TRBJ2-7, with 8 bases that match TRBD2. Germline CDR1 and CDR2: SGHTA and FQGNSA. CDR3 length equals 14 residues. Trimming took 3 bases from V and 1 from J; bases not matched to a gene: 2. In DNA form, the CDR3 reads TGTGCCAGCAGCTTCGGGACTAGTTCCTACGAGCAGTACTTC. Amino acid sequence: CASSFGTSSYEQYF.

The V and J genes are TRBV19 and TRBJ2-3, with 8 bases lining up with TRBD2. Trimming cost V 3 bases and J 3 bases; bases outside gene matches: 5. The CDR3 runs to 15 residues. Germline values: CDR1 LNHDA, CDR2 SQIVND (reference sequence). CDR3 in DNA: TGTGCCAGTAGTATTGGACTAGCCTGGACAGATACGCAGTATTTT. It yields the protein CASSIGLAWTDTQYF.

V usage is TRBV19 and J usage is TRBJ1-1; maybe TRBD1 (6 bases). Germline V gene sequence: CDR1 LNHDA, CDR2 SQIVND (reference sequence). V was clipped by 7 bases and J by 1 base, with 13 bases between them. The CDR3 sequence is 14 residues long. In DNA form, the CDR3 reads TGTGCCAGTAACCGGTGGGGGCCGAACACTGAAGCTTTCTTT. It specifies CASNRWGPNTEAFF.

The gene calls are TRBV7-9 and TRBJ1-4; no reliable D call. CDR3 length: 13 residues. The germline V gene encodes CDR1 SEHNR and CDR2 FQNEAQ (reference sequence). With 1 base removed from V and 7 bases from J, the gap between germline ends came to 7 bases. For the CDR3, the DNA is TGTGCCAGCAGCTTAGGAGGGTTTGAAAAACTGTTTTTT. Translating gives CASSLGGFEKLFF.

This clone is a singleton in its sample. The rearrangement uses TRBV14 and TRBJ1-2; maybe TRBD1 (6 bases). Germline V CDR1 and CDR2: SGHDN, FVKESK. This CDR3 is 14 amino acids long. The V and J ends lost 4 bases and 6 bases respectively, with 15 bases between them. The CDR3 coding sequence is TGTGCCAGCAGCCCCTATATGGACAGCCATGGCTACACCTTC. Translation gives CASSPYMDSHGYTF.

The chain carries TRBV4-3 and TRBJ2-3, with 13 bases aligning to TRBD2. With 0 bases clipped from V and 1 base from J, the junction kept 10 bases outside the gene matches. The CDR3 extends over 20 amino acids. CDR1 is LGHNA and CDR2 is YSLEER in the germline V gene. The CDR3 coding sequence is TGCGCCAGCAGCCAAGATCAAACTAGCGGGAGGGTCGGTGGCACAGATACGCAGTATTTT. This codes for CASSQDQTSGRVGGTDTQYF.

This chain links TRBV5-1 with TRBJ2-5, with TRBD1 matching over 7 bases. Germline CDR1 reads SGHRS; CDR2 reads YFSETQ. CDR3 length equals 15 residues. The V gene end was trimmed by 2 bases and the J gene end by 4 bases; junction bases not matched to a gene: 8. For the CDR3, the DNA is TGCGCCAGCAGCTTAAGACAGGGTCTACCAGAGACCCAGTACTTC. It is translated as CASSLRQGLPETQYF.

This chain links TRBV10-3 with TRBJ2-1, with D possibly called TRBD1 or TRBD2 (5 bases each). Trimming left V 3 bases short and J 10 bases short, with 16 bases between. Germline-derived CDR1 and CDR2 are ENHRY and SYGVKD. CDR3 length: 14 residues. In nucleotides, the CDR3 is TGTGCCATCAGTGAAACGGGACCGCTGGGGGAGCAGTTCTTC. Translated: CAISETGPLGEQFF.

The V and J genes are TRBV10-3 and TRBJ1-3; D not resolved. Germline CDR1 is ENHRY and CDR2 is SYGVKD. The CDR3 covers 15 residues. V was shortened by 3 bases and J by 7 bases, with 16 bases between the two germline ends. The DNA of the CDR3 is TGTGCCATCAGTGAACTTCGGGGAGGGAAGAACACCATATATTTT. Protein product: CAISELRGGKNTIYF.

J is TRBJ2-5 and V is TRBV28; 7 nucleotides align to TRBD1. After removal of 4 bases from V and 1 base from J, the junction contained 6 bases not matched to a gene. The germline V gene has CDR1 MDHEN and CDR2 SYDVKM. CDR3 length: 15 residues. The CDR3 protein is CASSSGAGGQETQYF. Written as DNA, the CDR3 is TGTGCCAGCAGTTCAGGGGCAGGGGGCCAAGAGACCCAGTACTTC.

This clone was seen once. V usage is TRBV5-1 and J usage is TRBJ2-2, with D possibly being TRBD1 (6 bases). The germline V gene has CDR1 SGHRS and CDR2 YFSETQ. Deletions cut 4 bases from V and 2 bases from J, with 15 bases between. This CDR3 region has 16 residues. The CDR3 region has the DNA TGCGCCAGCAGCCCCAGGGGTAGGGAAAACACCGGGGAGCTGTTTTTT. Translating gives CASSPRGRENTGELFF.

J is TRBJ2-7 and V is TRBV9; possibly TRBD2 for D (5 bases). Trimming took off 4 bases at V and 2 bases at J, with 10 bases between the two ends. This CDR3 is built from 13 residues. The V gene's germline CDR1 is SGDLS and CDR2 YYNGEE. In nucleotides, the CDR3 is TGTGCCAGCAGCTCCCACGGGGCCTACGAGCAGTACTTC. Residues: CASSSHGAYEQYF. The variable domain in full, with the rest retrieved from reference TRBV9 and TRBJ2-7, is DSGVTQTPKHLITATGQRVTLRCSPRSGDLSVYWYQQSLDQGLQFLIQYYNGEERAKGNILERFSAQQFPDLHSELNLSSLELGDSALYFCASSSHGAYEQYFGPGTRLTVT.

The chain links TRBV30 to TRBJ2-7; 9 nucleotides match TRBD1. The CDR3 has 12 amino acids. The germline V gene encodes CDR1 GTSNPN and CDR2 SVGIG (reference sequence). V shed 5 bases and J 2 bases; nucleotides not matched to a gene: 1. The CDR3 region is CAWRDRAYEQYF. In DNA, the CDR3 is TGTGCCTGGCGGGACAGGGCCTACGAGCAGTACTTC.

The CDR3 bases are TGTGCCAGCGGGGCCCGTCATGGAGAGACCCAGTACTTC. Translated: CASGARHGETQYF. This chain joins TRBV19 and TRBJ2-5; perhaps D is TRBD1 or TRBD2 (5 bases each). V was pared by 9 bases and J by 4 bases, with 15 bases between. Germline CDR1 reads LNHDA; CDR2 reads SQIVND (reference sequence). CDR3 length: 13 residues.

V gene TRBV21-1 combines with J gene TRBJ2-7; no DNA check was done on the table's D call, TRBD1. TRBV21-1 is a recognized pseudogene. The CDR3 runs 15 residues. The CDR3 loop is CASSNRQGRVYEQYF. In DNA, the CDR3 is TGTGCCAGCAGCAACCGACAGGGTCGGGTCTACGAGCAGTACTTC.